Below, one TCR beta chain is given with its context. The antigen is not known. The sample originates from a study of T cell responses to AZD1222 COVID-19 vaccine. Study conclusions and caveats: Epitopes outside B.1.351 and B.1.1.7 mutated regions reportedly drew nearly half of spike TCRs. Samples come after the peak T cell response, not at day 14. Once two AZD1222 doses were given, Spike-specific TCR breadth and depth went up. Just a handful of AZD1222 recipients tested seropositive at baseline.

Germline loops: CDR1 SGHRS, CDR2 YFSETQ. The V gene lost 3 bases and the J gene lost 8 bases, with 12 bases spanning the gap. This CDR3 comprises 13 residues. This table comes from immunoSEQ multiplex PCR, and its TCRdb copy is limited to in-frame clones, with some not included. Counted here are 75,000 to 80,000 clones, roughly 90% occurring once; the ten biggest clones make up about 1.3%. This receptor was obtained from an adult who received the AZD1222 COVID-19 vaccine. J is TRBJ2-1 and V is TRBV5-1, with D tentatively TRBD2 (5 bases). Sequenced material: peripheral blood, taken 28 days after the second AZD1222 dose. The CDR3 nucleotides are TGCGCCAGCAGCTCGCGGTCTAGCCATGAGCAGTTCTTC. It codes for CASSSRSSHEQFF.